These 25 T cell receptor beta chains share one sample of origin, sequenced in a study of OX40 agonist ivuxolimab in advanced cancers. Using immunoSEQ multiplex PCR, the repertoire was profiled, and TCRdb retains in-frame clones only, with some absent. The sample has 70,000 to 85,000 clones, around 83% seen once; the top ten hold over 0.95%. The sample here was CD4+ or CD8+ T cells sorted from blood, taken in a trial of the OX40 agonist ivuxolimab. All receptors derive from an adult with an advanced solid tumor such as melanoma, head and neck, liver or kidney cancer.

This chain connects TRBV6-6 to TRBJ1-1; D gene uncertain. V was pared by 0 bases and J by 11 bases, with 16 bases between. Germline-derived CDR1 and CDR2 are MNHNY and SVGAGI (reference sequence). The CDR3 is 14 residues long. CDR3 DNA sequence: TGTGCCAGCAGTTACTCGACGGCAACTCTCCAGGCTTTCTTT. Amino acids: CASSYSTATLQAFF.

The V call is TRBV6-5, the J call TRBJ1-5; 11 bases align to TRBD1. The CDR3 spans 14 residues. Germline V gene data show CDR1 as MNHEY and CDR2 as SVGAGI. J lost 6 bases, V lost 9 bases, and 7 bases had no gene match. DNA of the CDR3: TGTGCCAGTAGGGGACAGGGGGATCGTCAGCCCCAGCATTTT. Translated: CASRGQGDRQPQHF.

V usage is TRBV10-3 and J usage is TRBJ2-7, with 7 positions matching TRBD2. This CDR3 is built from 15 residues. The V and J ends lost 2 bases and 2 bases, in that order; junction bases with no gene match: 6. Germline V gene sequence: CDR1 ENHRY, CDR2 SYGVKD. The DNA of the CDR3 is TGTGCCATCAGTGAGGGTGGGAGGGGTACCTACGAGCAGTACTTC. Translating it yields CAISEGGRGTYEQYF.

This clone was counted a single time. The chain carries TRBV7-9 and TRBJ1-2; D might be TRBD1 (5 bases). CDR1 and CDR2 (germline): SEHNR, FQNEAQ (reference sequence). The CDR3 is 11 residues long. V was cut by 4 bases and J by 7 bases, with 7 bases left in between. The CDR3 sequence: CASSYRGGYTF. The CDR3 DNA reads as TGTGCCAGCAGCTATAGGGGTGGCTACACCTTC.

V gene TRBV2 combines with J gene TRBJ1-1; possibly TRBD1 for D (5 bases). Trimming took 7 bases from V and 1 from J, leaving 10 bases between them. The CDR3 covers 13 residues. The germline V gene has CDR1 SNHLY and CDR2 FYNNEI. CDR3 nucleotides: TGTGCCAGCATCGGGACGGCGAACACTGAAGCTTTCTTT. Translation gives CASIGTANTEAFF.

This clone was seen a single time. The CDR3 region is CASSEWTGGNQPQHF. The CDR3 nucleotides are TGTGCCAGCAGTGAATGGACCGGTGGCAATCAGCCCCAGCATTTT. The chain is built from TRBV2 and TRBJ1-5; D is ambiguous. Germline V gives CDR1 SNHLY, CDR2 FYNNEI. The CDR3 runs 15 residues. V was trimmed by 2 bases and J by 2 bases, leaving 10 bases between them.

The chain recombines TRBV6-1 with TRBJ1-6; no clear D. V shed 11 bases and J shed 1 base, with 9 bases lying between them. The CDR3 loop spans 13 amino acids. From germline, CDR1 is MNHNS and CDR2 SASEGT. The CDR3 region is CAGGFSYNSPLHF. The CDR3, as DNA: TGTGCCGGCGGATTTTCCTATAATTCACCCCTCCACTTT.

The chain recombines TRBV7-2 with TRBJ1-1; D is uncertain. Per germline, CDR1 SGHTA and CDR2 FQGNSA. The germline V and J ends were trimmed by 7 bases and 4 bases, with 10 bases remaining between them. This CDR3 has 12 amino acids. DNA for the CDR3: TGTGCCAGCACCTTCGTTGGCACTGAAGCTTTCTTT. This gives the protein CASTFVGTEAFF.

This rearrangement joins TRBV6-5 to TRBJ2-3; TRBD2 agrees at 10 bases. Germline V lookup: CDR1 MNHEY, CDR2 SVGAGI. The CDR3 is 14 amino acids. V shed 5 bases and J 3 bases; nucleotides not matched to a gene: 2. The CDR3 loop is CASSRAGGTDTQYF. The CDR3 DNA is TGTGCCAGCAGTAGAGCGGGGGGGACAGATACGCAGTATTTT.

This clone was picked up one time. The gene calls are TRBV2 and TRBJ1-2; D is uncertain. Germline-derived CDR1 and CDR2 are SNHLY and FYNNEI. Trimming took off 5 bases at V and 4 bases at J, with 14 bases between the two ends. The CDR3 runs to 14 residues. DNA for the CDR3: TGTGCCAGCAGTCCCGAAGGCTTAGGCTATGGCTACACCTTC. Amino acids: CASSPEGLGYGYTF.

The genes are TRBV11-3 and TRBJ2-5, with D possibly being TRBD1 or TRBD2 (5 bases each). V shed 1 base and J shed 3 bases, with 6 bases lying between them. The length of the CDR3 is 13 residues. Germline V gives CDR1 SGHNT, CDR2 YENEEA. CDR3: CASSLGGKETQYF. The CDR3 nucleotides are TGTGCCAGCAGCTTAGGGGGGAAAGAGACCCAGTACTTC.

The rearrangement links TRBV5-4 to TRBJ2-4; TRBD2 agrees at 9 bases. In germline, CDR1 is SGHNT, CDR2 YYREEE (reference sequence). V lost 0 bases and J lost 7; bases outside the gene matches: 14. The CDR3 runs to 18 residues. The CDR3 DNA sequence: TGTGCCAGCAGCTTGGATCCAGCGGGGGGTCCCGTTGTTAACATTCAGTACTTC. Translated, it gives CASSLDPAGGPVVNIQYF.

V and J are TRBV21-1 and TRBJ1-5; the table's TRBD1 call for D was not verified on the DNA. TRBV21-1 is a documented pseudogene. The CDR3 sequence is 18 residues long. CDR3 loop: CASSKARPGGTALWPQHF. CDR3 DNA sequence: TGTGCCAGCAGCAAAGCCCGACCCGGAGGGACAGCCCTCTGGCCCCAGCATTTT.

This chain uses TRBV18 with TRBJ2-6, with D perhaps matching TRBD1 (6 bases). V gave up 1 base and J gave up 0 bases, with 13 bases separating them. Germline V gene sequence: CDR1 KGHSH, CDR2 LQKENI. CDR3 length: 18 amino acids. The CDR3 coding sequence is TGTGCCAGCTCACCACAAGCAGGGGATCCCTCTGGGGCCAACGTCCTGACTTTC. This codes for CASSPQAGDPSGANVLTF.

The chain uses TRBV27 and TRBJ1-1; D remains unclear. CDR1 is MNHEY and CDR2 is SMNVEV in the germline V gene (reference sequence). This CDR3 is built from 14 residues. The V gene lost 7 bases and the J gene lost 1 base, with 13 bases spanning the gap. CDR3 nucleotides: TGTGCCAGCAATCCAAGATTTGGGAACACTGAAGCTTTCTTT. It specifies CASNPRFGNTEAFF.

DNA for the CDR3: TGTGCCAGCAGTTACAAAGGAGGGTCTTTCTTT. It codes for CASSYKGGSFF. V gene TRBV6-6 combines with J gene TRBJ1-1; D not certain. This CDR3 comprises 11 residues. Per the germline V gene, CDR1 is MNHNY and CDR2 is SVGAGI (reference sequence). V was trimmed by 2 bases and J by 12 bases, leaving 10 bases between them.

The J gene is TRBJ2-3, the V gene TRBV10-1, with 8 bases aligning to TRBD1. Germline V gene sequence: CDR1 WNHNN, CDR2 SYGVQD (reference sequence). V lost 6 bases to trimming and J lost 3 bases; unmatched junction nucleotides: 11. The CDR3 is 16 amino acids. The CDR3 sequence: CASSPEDRGYTDTQYF. The CDR3 DNA reads TGCGCCAGCAGCCCAGAAGACAGGGGCTATACAGATACGCAGTATTTT.

This chain links TRBV18 with TRBJ2-3, with D perhaps matching TRBD2 (6 bases). This CDR3 has 15 amino acids. V was trimmed by 8 bases and J by 0 bases, leaving 15 bases between them. The V gene's germline CDR1 is KGHSH and CDR2 LQKENI. The CDR3 region has the DNA TGTGCCAGCCAAGCGGGTTCACCTAGCACAGATACGCAGTATTTT. It yields the protein CASQAGSPSTDTQYF.

The rearrangement uses TRBV13 and TRBJ2-3; 9 bases are shared with TRBD1. Germline CDR1 is PRHDT and CDR2 is FYEKMQ (reference sequence). J gave up 3 bases and V 5 bases, and 6 bases lay outside the gene matches. The length of the CDR3 is 15 residues. The DNA for the CDR3 is TGTGCCAGCAGCCTTGCCGGGACAGGGACAGATACGCAGTATTTT. Protein sequence: CASSLAGTGTDTQYF.

V is TRBV18 and J is TRBJ2-5, with 10 positions matching TRBD2. Germline-derived CDR1 and CDR2 are KGHSH and LQKENI. The CDR3 is 14 amino acids. The J segment lost 13 bases and the V segment lost 3 bases, leaving 11 bases of the junction unmatched. The CDR3 spells CASSPSERGGSMYF. The CDR3 DNA follows: TGTGCCAGCTCACCCTCCGAGCGGGGGGGCTCGATGTACTTC. The variable domain in full, with the rest retrieved from reference TRBV18 and TRBJ2-5, is NAGVMQNPRHLVRRRGQEARLRCSPMKGHSHVYWYRQLPEEGLKFMVYLQKENIIDESGMPKERFSAEFPKEGPSILRIQQVVRGDSAAYFCASSPSERGGSMYFGPGTRLLVL.

The CDR3 DNA sequence: TGTGCTAGTGGTTTGTTCCCAACTAATGAAAAACTGTTTTTT. This encodes CASGLFPTNEKLFF. The V call is TRBV12-5, the J call TRBJ1-4; D is ambiguous. The CDR3 is 14 amino acids. Trimming left V 2 bases short and J 0 bases short, with 4 bases between. Germline CDR1 and CDR2: LGHNT and FRNRAP.

The V and J genes are TRBV2 and TRBJ1-2; 7 nucleotides line up with TRBD1. This CDR3 is 16 amino acids long. Germline V gene sequence: CDR1 SNHLY, CDR2 FYNNEI. The V gene end was trimmed by 2 bases and the J gene end by 2 bases; junction bases not matched to a gene: 8. The chain's CDR3 is CASSENWTGLNYGYTF. The CDR3 DNA sequence: TGTGCCAGCAGTGAAAACTGGACAGGCCTGAACTATGGCTACACCTTC.

The V and J genes are TRBV5-1 and TRBJ2-3; unclear D gene. There are 16 residues in the CDR3. Germline V gene lookup returns CDR1 SGHRS and CDR2 YFSETQ. V dropped 3 bases and J dropped 4 bases, with 18 bases sitting between them. The CDR3 region is CASSSQAGPYSDTQYF. The CDR3 region has the DNA TGCGCCAGCAGCTCCCAAGCCGGGCCCTACTCAGATACGCAGTATTTT. Together with reference TRBV5-1 and TRBJ2-3, the CDR3 gives the full variable domain: KAGVTQTPRYLIKTRGQQVTLSCSPISGHRSVSWYQQTPGQGLQFLFEYFSETQRNKGNFPGRFSGRQFSNSRSEMNVSTLELGDSALYLCASSSQAGPYSDTQYFGPGTRLTVL.

This rearrangement joins TRBV11-2 to TRBJ1-6; tentative D call: TRBD1 (5 bases). Germline CDR1 and CDR2: SGHAT and FQNNGV. The germline V and J ends were trimmed by 5 bases and 8 bases, with 13 bases remaining between them. This CDR3 contains 14 residues. The CDR3 spells CASSPGGAYSPLHF. The CDR3 bases are TGTGCCAGCAGCCCCGGCGGGGCGTATTCACCCCTCCACTTT.

The V call is TRBV18, the J call TRBJ1-2, with TRBD1 as a possible D gene (5 bases). Germline V gene lookup returns CDR1 KGHSH and CDR2 LQKENI. This CDR3 has 16 amino acids. V lost 6 bases and J 0 bases, leaving 17 bases between the germline ends. The CDR3 spells CASSPTTGTTNYGYTF. For the CDR3, the DNA is TGTGCCAGCTCTCCGACTACAGGAACAACTAACTATGGCTACACCTTC.